These T cell receptor beta chains were read from a single sample in a study of blood T cell repertoires in COVID-19. Sequencing used immunoSEQ multiplex PCR; TCRdb keeps in-frame clones, though not all of them. Among roughly 400,000 clones listed, nearly 90% were seen once. Sample: PBMCs or T cells enriched from blood (not recorded which). These receptors came from a woman under 40 who had recovered from COVID-19. Each CDR3 is given with its conserved first and last residue. Each record gives: V gene, D gene, clone size, J gene, CDR3 DNA, CDR3 protein. A D gene is named only where the DNA matches it firmly. Only part of the rows carry a size: once, few, many, or a class if the clone is expanded.

v_gene: TRBV2; d_gene: TRBD1; abundance: .; j_gene: TRBJ1-5; CDR3nt: TGTGCCAGTAAAGACAGGGGGCGTCAGCCCCAGCATTTT; CDR3aa: CASKDRGRQPQHF
v_gene: TRBV11-2; d_gene: TRBD1; abundance: .; j_gene: TRBJ2-3; CDR3nt: TGTGCCAGCAGCTGGGGACAGGGGCTGAGTACGCAGTATTTT; CDR3aa: CASSWGQGLSTQYF
v_gene: TRBV18; d_gene: TRBD1; abundance: few; j_gene: TRBJ1-1; CDR3nt: TGTGCCAGCTCCCCCGACAGGGTGCAGACTGAAGCTTTCTTT; CDR3aa: CASSPDRVQTEAFF
v_gene: TRBV5-6; d_gene: .; abundance: .; j_gene: TRBJ2-1; CDR3nt: TGTGCCAGCAGCTTTTACTCATTTACGGGACTCAAGCACAATGAGCAGTTCTTC; CDR3aa: CASSFYSFTGLKHNEQFF
v_gene: TRBV14; d_gene: .; abundance: .; j_gene: TRBJ1-1; CDR3nt: TGTGCCAGCAGCCAAGAGCTAAACCCCGTGTCGTCTGAAGCTTTCTTT; CDR3aa: CASSQELNPVSSEAFF
v_gene: TRBV30; d_gene: .; abundance: .; j_gene: TRBJ1-1; CDR3nt: TGTGCCTGGATGGAGTCACGGAACACTGAAGCTTTCTTT; CDR3aa: CAWMESRNTEAFF
v_gene: TRBV29-1; d_gene: .; abundance: .; j_gene: TRBJ2-1; CDR3nt: TGCAGCGTTGATGGTGCAGGGCCGCATGAGCAGTTCTTC; CDR3aa: CSVDGAGPHEQFF
v_gene: TRBV19; d_gene: .; abundance: .; j_gene: TRBJ1-1; CDR3nt: TGTGCCAGTAGGGTTGGGAGGACTGAAGCTTTCTTT; CDR3aa: CASRVGRTEAFF
v_gene: TRBV7-3; d_gene: .; abundance: once; j_gene: TRBJ1-1; CDR3nt: TGTGCCAGCAGCCAAGACAGGTCTGGAACTGAAGCTTTCTTT; CDR3aa: CASSQDRSGTEAFF
v_gene: TRBV7-3; d_gene: TRBD1; abundance: .; j_gene: TRBJ1-5; CDR3nt: TGTGCCAGCAGCTTGACCGGGACAGGGTTGAATCAGCCCCAGCATTTT; CDR3aa: CASSLTGTGLNQPQHF
v_gene: TRBV28; d_gene: .; abundance: .; j_gene: TRBJ2-3; CDR3nt: TGTGCCAGTCAGGAATCAAGCACAGATACGCAGTATTTT; CDR3aa: CASQESSTDTQYF
v_gene: TRBV30; d_gene: .; abundance: .; j_gene: TRBJ2-7; CDR3nt: TGTGCCTGGACTTCGGGGGAATTTTCCTACGAGCAGTACTTC; CDR3aa: CAWTSGEFSYEQYF
v_gene: TRBV10-1; d_gene: TRBD1; abundance: .; j_gene: TRBJ1-2; CDR3nt: TGCGCCAGCAGTGAAGGGACAGGGCCTAACTATGGCTACACCTTC; CDR3aa: CASSEGTGPNYGYTF
v_gene: TRBV7-7; d_gene: TRBD2; abundance: few; j_gene: TRBJ2-2; CDR3nt: TGTGCTAGCAGCTTAGGGCCTAGCGGGGACACCGGGGAGCTGTTTTTT; CDR3aa: CASSLGPSGDTGELFF
v_gene: TRBV12-5; d_gene: TRBD1; abundance: once; j_gene: TRBJ1-5; CDR3nt: TGTGCTAGTGGGTTGTATGGACAGGGAGTGAGCAATCAGCCCCAGCATTTT; CDR3aa: CASGLYGQGVSNQPQHF
v_gene: TRBV11-1; d_gene: .; abundance: .; j_gene: TRBJ2-4; CDR3nt: TGTGCCAGCAGCTTAGCTGATCGGGGAAACATTCAGTACTTC; CDR3aa: CASSLADRGNIQYF
v_gene: TRBV7-9; d_gene: TRBD1; abundance: .; j_gene: TRBJ1-2; CDR3nt: TGTGCCAGCAGCTTAGGTGCGGGACAGGGTATCTATGGCTACACCTTC; CDR3aa: CASSLGAGQGIYGYTF
v_gene: TRBV5-4; d_gene: .; abundance: .; j_gene: TRBJ2-5; CDR3nt: TGTGCCAGCAGCTTTCCTTTGGGGGCGGGAGAGACCCAGTACTTC; CDR3aa: CASSFPLGAGETQYF
v_gene: TRBV7-9; d_gene: TRBD1; abundance: .; j_gene: TRBJ2-2; CDR3nt: TGTGCCAGCAAATTGACAGGGTCCGGGGAGCTGTTTTTT; CDR3aa: CASKLTGSGELFF
v_gene: TRBV20-1; d_gene: TRBD1; abundance: .; j_gene: TRBJ2-5; CDR3nt: TGCAGTGCTAGTTCGGGGACAGGGGGCTCAGAGACCCAGTACTTC; CDR3aa: CSASSGTGGSETQYF
v_gene: TRBV7-2; d_gene: TRBD2; abundance: .; j_gene: TRBJ2-7; CDR3nt: TGTGCCAGCAGCTTAGCGGTGGGGAGACTAGCGGGAGCCGAGCAGTACTTC; CDR3aa: CASSLAVGRLAGAEQYF
v_gene: TRBV7-8; d_gene: TRBD1; abundance: once; j_gene: TRBJ2-7; CDR3nt: TGTGCCAGCAGCTTAGCGCAAGGGACAGCTTCAGCCCCGCCTCAGTACTTC; CDR3aa: CASSLAQGTASAPPQYF
v_gene: TRBV30; d_gene: .; abundance: few; j_gene: TRBJ2-7; CDR3nt: TGTGCCTGGAGTACCTCGGTAGGGGTAGGCGAGCAGTACTTC; CDR3aa: CAWSTSVGVGEQYF
v_gene: TRBV19; d_gene: .; abundance: .; j_gene: TRBJ2-7; CDR3nt: TGTGCCAGTAGTCCTCGGGCAGGGGTTGAGCAGTACTTC; CDR3aa: CASSPRAGVEQYF
v_gene: TRBV2; d_gene: .; abundance: .; j_gene: TRBJ1-2; CDR3nt: TGTGCCAGCAACACGGGGAGAGTAAACTATGGCTACACCTTC; CDR3aa: CASNTGRVNYGYTF
v_gene: TRBV3-1/TRBV3-2; d_gene: .; abundance: .; j_gene: TRBJ1-2; CDR3nt: TGTGCCAGCAGCCAAGCCCAAAATAACTATGGCTACACCTTC; CDR3aa: CASSQAQNNYGYTF
v_gene: TRBV4-3; d_gene: .; abundance: .; j_gene: TRBJ2-2; CDR3nt: TGCGCCAGCAGCCAAGTTGTTCAGGGCCCCGGGGAGCTGTTTTTT; CDR3aa: CASSQVVQGPGELFF
v_gene: TRBV18; d_gene: .; abundance: .; j_gene: TRBJ1-1; CDR3nt: TGTGCCAGCTCACCACCCGGGGTCATGAACACTGAAGCTTTCTTT; CDR3aa: CASSPPGVMNTEAFF
v_gene: TRBV2; d_gene: TRBD1; abundance: .; j_gene: TRBJ1-3; CDR3nt: TGTGCCAGCAGTGCGAACCCGACAGGGATCGGAAACACCATATATTTT; CDR3aa: CASSANPTGIGNTIYF
v_gene: TRBV6-5; d_gene: .; abundance: .; j_gene: TRBJ1-2; CDR3nt: TGTGCCAGCAGGGCGGAAAGGGGCTACACCTTC; CDR3aa: CASRAERGYTF
v_gene: TRBV2; d_gene: .; abundance: .; j_gene: TRBJ2-1; CDR3nt: TGTGCCAGCAGTGATCATAGTAGTGAGCAGTTCTTC; CDR3aa: CASSDHSSEQFF
v_gene: TRBV6-5; d_gene: TRBD1; abundance: .; j_gene: TRBJ1-5; CDR3nt: TGTGCCAGCAGTTACGACAGGGGAACCAATCAGCCCCAGCATTTT; CDR3aa: CASSYDRGTNQPQHF
v_gene: TRBV27; d_gene: TRBD1; abundance: once; j_gene: TRBJ1-6; CDR3nt: TGTGCCAGCAGTGCACGACAGGGTACTGGTTCACCCCTCCACTTT; CDR3aa: CASSARQGTGSPLHF
v_gene: TRBV18; d_gene: .; abundance: .; j_gene: TRBJ2-4; CDR3nt: TGTGCCAGCTCACCTGACAGTACAATAGCCAAAAACATTCAGTACTTC; CDR3aa: CASSPDSTIAKNIQYF
v_gene: TRBV7-2; d_gene: .; abundance: .; j_gene: TRBJ2-7; CDR3nt: TGTGCCAGCAGCTTAGCGGAACAGGTGACCTACGAGCAGTACTTC; CDR3aa: CASSLAEQVTYEQYF
v_gene: TRBV30; d_gene: .; abundance: .; j_gene: TRBJ1-1; CDR3nt: TGTGCCTGGAGTGGAGCCTTACAGGGTTATAGCACTGAAGCTTTCTTT; CDR3aa: CAWSGALQGYSTEAFF
v_gene: TRBV2; d_gene: .; abundance: .; j_gene: TRBJ2-7; CDR3nt: TGTGCCAGCGATCCCGGGACAACCCTATCCGAGCAGTACTTC; CDR3aa: CASDPGTTLSEQYF
v_gene: TRBV27; d_gene: TRBD1; abundance: .; j_gene: TRBJ2-7; CDR3nt: TGTGCCAGCAGCACTATACAGGGGGTGATAACCTACGAGCAGTACTTC; CDR3aa: CASSTIQGVITYEQYF
v_gene: TRBV30; d_gene: .; abundance: .; j_gene: TRBJ1-1; CDR3nt: TGTGCCTGGAGTAAGACCACAGGGAGAACTGAAGCTTTCTTT; CDR3aa: CAWSKTTGRTEAFF
v_gene: TRBV7-6; d_gene: TRBD1; abundance: few; j_gene: TRBJ1-4; CDR3nt: TGTGCCAGCAGATACGGACAGGACCTTAATGAAAAACTGTTTTTT; CDR3aa: CASRYGQDLNEKLFF
v_gene: TRBV10-2; d_gene: TRBD1; abundance: .; j_gene: TRBJ1-1; CDR3nt: TGCGCCAGCTCCCTACAGGGGGCGAACACTGAAGCTTTCTTT; CDR3aa: CASSLQGANTEAFF
v_gene: TRBV9; d_gene: TRBD1; abundance: .; j_gene: TRBJ1-2; CDR3nt: TGTGCCAGCAGTGACGGACAGGGTCGAGGCTACACCTTC; CDR3aa: CASSDGQGRGYTF
v_gene: TRBV4-2; d_gene: TRBD2; abundance: .; j_gene: TRBJ2-1; CDR3nt: TGTGCCAGCAGCGTTGGTTGGGGAGGACTAGCGGAAGACAATGAGCAGTTCTTC; CDR3aa: CASSVGWGGLAEDNEQFF
v_gene: TRBV19; d_gene: TRBD1; abundance: .; j_gene: TRBJ1-5; CDR3nt: TGTGCCAGTAGTATAGCCCGGACAGGGGGCTTTCAGCCCCAGCATTTT; CDR3aa: CASSIARTGGFQPQHF